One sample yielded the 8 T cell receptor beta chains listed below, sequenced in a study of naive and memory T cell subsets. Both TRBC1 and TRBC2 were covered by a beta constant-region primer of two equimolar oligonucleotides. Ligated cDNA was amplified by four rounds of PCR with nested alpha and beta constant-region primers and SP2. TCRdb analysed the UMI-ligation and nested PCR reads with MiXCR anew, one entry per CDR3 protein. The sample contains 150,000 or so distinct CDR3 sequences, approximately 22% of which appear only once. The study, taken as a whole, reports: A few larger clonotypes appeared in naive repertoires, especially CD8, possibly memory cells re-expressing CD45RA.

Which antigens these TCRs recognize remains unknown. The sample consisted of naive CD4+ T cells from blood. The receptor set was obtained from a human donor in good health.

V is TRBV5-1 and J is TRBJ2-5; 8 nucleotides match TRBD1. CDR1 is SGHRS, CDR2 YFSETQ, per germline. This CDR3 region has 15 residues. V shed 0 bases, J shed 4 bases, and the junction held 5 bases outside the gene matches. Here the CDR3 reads CASSLGTGQSETQYF. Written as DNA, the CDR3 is TGCGCCAGCAGCTTGGGGACAGGGCAGTCAGAGACCCAGTACTTC.

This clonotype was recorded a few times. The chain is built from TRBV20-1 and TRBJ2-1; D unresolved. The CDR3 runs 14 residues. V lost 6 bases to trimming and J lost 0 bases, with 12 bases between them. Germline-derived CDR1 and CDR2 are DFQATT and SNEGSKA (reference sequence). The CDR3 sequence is CSASPYSSYNEQFF. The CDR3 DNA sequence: TGCAGTGCCAGCCCTTACAGCTCCTACAATGAGCAGTTCTTC.

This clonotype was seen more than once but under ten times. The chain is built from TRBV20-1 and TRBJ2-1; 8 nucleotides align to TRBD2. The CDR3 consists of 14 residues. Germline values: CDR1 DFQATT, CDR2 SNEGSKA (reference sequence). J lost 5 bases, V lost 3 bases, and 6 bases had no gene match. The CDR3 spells CSARRLASNNEQFF. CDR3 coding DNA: TGCAGTGCTAGGAGACTAGCGAGTAACAATGAGCAGTTCTTC.

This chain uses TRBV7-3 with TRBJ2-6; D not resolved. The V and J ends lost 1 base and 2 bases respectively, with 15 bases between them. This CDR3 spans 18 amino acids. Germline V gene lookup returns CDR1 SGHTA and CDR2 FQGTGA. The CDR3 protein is CASSLKGTGTPGANVLTF. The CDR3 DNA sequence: TGTGCCAGCAGCTTAAAGGGAACGGGTACCCCTGGGGCCAACGTCCTGACTTTC.

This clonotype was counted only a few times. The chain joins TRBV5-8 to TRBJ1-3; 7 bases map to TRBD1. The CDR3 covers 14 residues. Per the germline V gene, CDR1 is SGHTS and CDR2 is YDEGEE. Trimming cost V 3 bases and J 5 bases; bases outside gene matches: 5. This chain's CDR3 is CASSYDRVRNTIYF. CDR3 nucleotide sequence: TGTGCCAGCAGCTACGACAGGGTCCGAAACACCATATATTTT.

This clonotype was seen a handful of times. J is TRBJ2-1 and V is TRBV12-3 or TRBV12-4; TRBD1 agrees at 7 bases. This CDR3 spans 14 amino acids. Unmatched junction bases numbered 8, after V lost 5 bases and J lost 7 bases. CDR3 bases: TGTGCCAGCAGTACCCCGGGACAGAAGAATGAGCAGTTCTTC. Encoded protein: CASSTPGQKNEQFF.

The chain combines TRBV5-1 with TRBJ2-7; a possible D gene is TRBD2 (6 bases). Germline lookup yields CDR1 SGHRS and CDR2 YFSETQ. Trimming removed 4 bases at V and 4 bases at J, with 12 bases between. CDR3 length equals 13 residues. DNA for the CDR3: TGCGCCAGCAGCCGGGACTCCAATTACGAGCAGTACTTC. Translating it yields CASSRDSNYEQYF. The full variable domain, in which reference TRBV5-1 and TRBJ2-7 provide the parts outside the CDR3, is KAGVTQTPRYLIKTRGQQVTLSCSPISGHRSVSWYQQTPGQGLQFLFEYFSETQRNKGNFPGRFSGRQFSNSRSEMNVSTLELGDSALYLCASSRDSNYEQYFGPGTRLTVT.

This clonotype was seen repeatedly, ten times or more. This CDR3 reads CASRESGANVLTF. Here the CDR3 DNA reads TGTGCCAGCAGAGAGTCGGGGGCCAACGTCCTGACTTTC. The V call is TRBV6-6, the J call TRBJ2-6; no definite D call. Trimming shortened V by 6 bases and J by 4 bases, and 7 bases separated the two germline ends. The CDR3 extends over 13 amino acids. Germline assignment: CDR1 MNHNY and CDR2 SVGAGI (reference sequence).